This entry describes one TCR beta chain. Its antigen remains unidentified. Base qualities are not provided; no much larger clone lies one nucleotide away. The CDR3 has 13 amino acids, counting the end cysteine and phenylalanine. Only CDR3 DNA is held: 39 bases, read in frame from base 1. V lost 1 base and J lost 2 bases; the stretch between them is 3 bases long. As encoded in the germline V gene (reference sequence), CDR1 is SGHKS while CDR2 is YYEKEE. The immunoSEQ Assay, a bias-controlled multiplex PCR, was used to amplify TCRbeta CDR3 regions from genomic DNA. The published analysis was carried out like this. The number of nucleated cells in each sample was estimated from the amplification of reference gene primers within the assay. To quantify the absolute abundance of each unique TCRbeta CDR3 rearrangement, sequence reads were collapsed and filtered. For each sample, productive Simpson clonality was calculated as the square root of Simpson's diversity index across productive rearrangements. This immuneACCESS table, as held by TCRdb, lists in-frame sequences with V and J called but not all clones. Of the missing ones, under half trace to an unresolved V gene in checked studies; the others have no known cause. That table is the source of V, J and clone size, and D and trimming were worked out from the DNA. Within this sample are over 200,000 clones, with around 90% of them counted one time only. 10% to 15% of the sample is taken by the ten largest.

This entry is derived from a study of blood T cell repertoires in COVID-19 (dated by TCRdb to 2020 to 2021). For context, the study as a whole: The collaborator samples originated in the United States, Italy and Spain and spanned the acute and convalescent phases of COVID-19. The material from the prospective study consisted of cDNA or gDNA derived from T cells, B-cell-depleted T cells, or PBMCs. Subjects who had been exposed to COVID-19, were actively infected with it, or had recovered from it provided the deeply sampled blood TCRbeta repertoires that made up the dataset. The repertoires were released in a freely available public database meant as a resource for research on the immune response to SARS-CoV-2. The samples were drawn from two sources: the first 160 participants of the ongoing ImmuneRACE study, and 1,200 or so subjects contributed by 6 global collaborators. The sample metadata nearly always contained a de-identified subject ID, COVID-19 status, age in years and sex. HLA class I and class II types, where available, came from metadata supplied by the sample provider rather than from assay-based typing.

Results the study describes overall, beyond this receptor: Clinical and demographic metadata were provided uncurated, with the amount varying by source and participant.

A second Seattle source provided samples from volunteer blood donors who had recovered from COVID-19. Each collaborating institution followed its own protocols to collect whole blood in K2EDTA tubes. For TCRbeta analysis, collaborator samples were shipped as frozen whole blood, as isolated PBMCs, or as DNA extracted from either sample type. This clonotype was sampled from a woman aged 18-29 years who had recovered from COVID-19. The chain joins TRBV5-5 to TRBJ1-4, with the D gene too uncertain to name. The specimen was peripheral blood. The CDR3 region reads CASSLYTNEKLFF. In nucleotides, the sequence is TGTGCCAGCAGCTTGTATACTAATGAAAAACTGTTTTTT.